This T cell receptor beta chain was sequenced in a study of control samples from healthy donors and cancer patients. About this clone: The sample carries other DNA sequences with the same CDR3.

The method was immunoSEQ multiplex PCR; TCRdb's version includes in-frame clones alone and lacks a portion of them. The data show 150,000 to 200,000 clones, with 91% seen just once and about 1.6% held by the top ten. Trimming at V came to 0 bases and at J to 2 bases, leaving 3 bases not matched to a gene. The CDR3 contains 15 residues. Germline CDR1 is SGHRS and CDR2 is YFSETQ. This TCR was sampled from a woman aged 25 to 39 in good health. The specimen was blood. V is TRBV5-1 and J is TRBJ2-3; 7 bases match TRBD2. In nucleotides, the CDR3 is TGCGCCAGCAGCTTGGCGGGGGGATCCACAGATACGCAGTATTTT. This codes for CASSLAGGSTDTQYF.